Given below is one T cell receptor beta chain in context. In the same sample, other DNA sequences code for this CDR3. These data originate in a study of blood T cell repertoires in COVID-19. Across the whole study: COVID-19 samples, acute and convalescent, were from the United States, Italy and Spain. T cells, B-cell-depleted T cells, or PBMCs supplied cDNA or gDNA.

In the authors' workflow: Amplification with reference gene primers provided the estimates of nucleated cell counts. The repertoire was sequenced with immunoSEQ multiplex PCR; TCRdb's copy has only in-frame clones and lacks some. For V, J and clone size, that table is used; D and trimming come from the DNA. The sample includes about 270,000 clones, around 85% of them seen just once. From germline, CDR1 is LGHDT and CDR2 YNNKEL (reference sequence). J lost 2 bases, V lost 1 base, and 6 bases had no gene match. This CDR3 is 16 amino acids long. The TCR sequence derives from a woman aged 45-65 years with active or convalescent COVID-19. V is TRBV3-1 (or the pseudogene TRBV3-2) and J is TRBJ2-5, with TRBD2 matching over 8 bases. The sequenced sample was peripheral blood. The CDR3 sequence: CASSQGVAGRQETQYF. The CDR3, as DNA: TGTGCCAGCAGCCAAGGGGTAGCGGGAAGGCAAGAGACCCAGTACTTC.